These 32 T cell receptor beta chains were all obtained from the same sample, sequenced in a study of T cells after posttransplantation cyclophosphamide. TCRdb's table, derived via immunoSEQ multiplex PCR, lists solely in-frame clones and lacks some. The sample contains some 31,000 clones, none of them singletons. Sequenced sample: PBMCs. These receptor sequences come from a woman in her twenties or thirties in good health and a related stem cell transplant donor.

This chain links TRBV5-1 with TRBJ1-1; TRBD1 agrees at 7 bases. The germline gives CDR1 SGHRS, CDR2 YFSETQ. J lost 2 bases, V lost 5 bases, and 6 bases had no gene match. This CDR3 is 14 amino acids long. This CDR3 is CASRAGTANTEAFF. The CDR3 nucleotides read TGCGCCAGCAGAGCCGGGACAGCCAACACTGAAGCTTTCTTT.

This clone occurred many times. The CDR3, as DNA: TGTGCCAGTAGTAGGGGTCAAGGGGCTACCTCCTATGGCTACACCTTC. Residues: CASSRGQGATSYGYTF. The chain joins TRBV19 to TRBJ1-2, with D possibly TRBD1 on 5 matching bases. The CDR3 contains 16 residues. V gave up 4 bases and J gave up 4 bases, with 19 bases separating them. CDR1 and CDR2 from the germline V gene are LNHDA and SQIVND (reference sequence).

This clone was recorded many times. The chain uses TRBV5-6 and TRBJ1-1; D perhaps matches TRBD1 (6 bases). This CDR3 spans 13 amino acids. V lost 0 bases, J lost 3 bases, and 6 bases lay in between. CDR1 and CDR2 (germline): SGHDT, YYEEEE. CDR3: CASSLAGDTEAFF. CDR3 nucleotide sequence: TGTGCCAGCAGCTTGGCAGGGGACACTGAAGCTTTCTTT.

This clone was detected ten times or more. The CDR3 DNA reads as TGTGCCAGAAGCTTGGTAAAAAATGAGCAGTTCTTC. It encodes CARSLVKNEQFF. The chain employs TRBV5-3 and TRBJ2-1; D not resolved. Being an ORF, TRBV5-3 has a function that is uncertain. V lost 0 bases, J lost 7 bases, and 5 bases lay in between. The CDR3 totals 12 residues.

Many counts were recorded for this clone. V is TRBV6-5 and J is TRBJ1-1; possibly TRBD1 for D (6 bases). Germline CDR1 reads MNHEY; CDR2 reads SVGAGI. The ends were cut back, 0 bases at V and 0 bases at J, with 11 bases in the middle. The CDR3 is 16 residues long. CDR3 sequence (DNA): TGTGCCAGCAGTTACTCAACAGGGTGGGTGAACACTGAAGCTTTCTTT. This translates into CASSYSTGWVNTEAFF.

This chain connects TRBV4-1 to TRBJ2-2; 9 nucleotides match TRBD2. CDR3 length: 15 amino acids. The V gene end was trimmed by 0 bases and the J gene end by 7 bases; junction bases not matched to a gene: 3. Germline V gene lookup returns CDR1 MGHRA and CDR2 YSYEKL. The CDR3 nucleotides read TGCGCCAGCAGCCAAGAGGGCGGGGGGGGCGGGGAGCTGTTTTTT. Its protein product is CASSQEGGGGGELFF.

This clone was seen a handful of times. The chain joins TRBV7-6 to TRBJ2-5, with 9 bases identical to TRBD1. Trimming at V came to 1 base and at J to 5 bases, leaving 5 bases not matched to a gene. Germline V CDR1 and CDR2: SGHVS, FNYEAQ. The CDR3 has 15 amino acids. CDR3 DNA: TGTGCCAGCAGCTTAGTCTGGGACAGGGACGAGACCCAGTACTTC. Translating gives CASSLVWDRDETQYF. Using reference TRBV7-6 and TRBJ2-5 for the parts outside the CDR3, the full variable domain is GAGVSQSPRYKVTKRGQDVALRCDPISGHVSLYWYRQALGQGPEFLTYFNYEAQQDKSGLPNDRFSAERPEGSISTLTIQRTEQRDSAMYRCASSLVWDRDETQYFGPGTRLLVL.

This clone was seen at least ten times. This chain connects TRBV12-3 or TRBV12-4 to TRBJ2-4; 8 bases align to TRBD1. With V trimmed by 6 bases and J by 4 bases, 8 bases remained unmatched. This CDR3 has 15 residues. The CDR3 loop reads CASRSTGEAKNIQYF. CDR3 nucleotide sequence: TGTGCCAGCAGGTCGACAGGGGAGGCTAAAAACATTCAGTACTTC.

The table lists this clone with many counts. The CDR3 spells CASSLGIGGGDEQFF. CDR3 bases: TGTGCCAGCAGCTTAGGTATCGGCGGGGGCGATGAGCAGTTCTTC. This chain joins TRBV7-9 and TRBJ2-1, with a tentative D call TRBD2 (7 bases). CDR1 is SEHNR, CDR2 FQNEAQ, per germline (reference sequence). V was clipped by 1 base and J by 8 bases, with 15 bases between them. The CDR3 has 15 residues.

This clone occurred many times. The chain is built from TRBV5-6 and TRBJ1-2; D perhaps matches TRBD1 (6 bases). CDR3 length: 14 residues. CDR1 is SGHDT, CDR2 YYEEEE, per germline. Trimming removed 4 bases at V and 0 bases at J, with 10 bases between. The CDR3 loop reads CASSADSTNYGYTF. In DNA, the CDR3 is TGTGCCAGCAGCGCGGACAGCACTAACTATGGCTACACCTTC.

This clone was picked up many times. This rearrangement joins TRBV18 to TRBJ1-2; a possible D gene is TRBD1 (6 bases). V lost 8 bases and J 2 bases, leaving 12 bases between the germline ends. Germline V gene sequence: CDR1 KGHSH, CDR2 LQKENI. The CDR3 extends over 13 amino acids. CDR3 sequence reads: CASTRQANYGYTF. CDR3 bases: TGTGCCAGCACCCGACAGGCGAACTATGGCTACACCTTC.

This clone was found many times. The chain couples TRBV18 to TRBJ1-2; TRBD1 might be the D (6 bases). Germline V CDR1 and CDR2: KGHSH, LQKENI. Trimming removed 1 base from V and 4 bases from J, with 7 bases in between. This CDR3 is 13 amino acids long. CDR3 nucleotide sequence: TGTGCCAGCTCACCACGACAGGCCTATGGCTACACCTTC. This gives the protein CASSPRQAYGYTF.

This rearrangement joins TRBV12-3 or TRBV12-4 to TRBJ1-2, with D possibly matching TRBD1 (5 bases). V lost 3 bases, J lost 7 bases, and 12 bases lay in between. This CDR3 is 13 amino acids long. CDR3 DNA sequence: TGTGCCAGCAGTTTCGGCGGGGCAAGTGGCTACACCTTC. This encodes CASSFGGASGYTF.

This clone appeared many times. The chain carries TRBV5-4 and TRBJ1-2; no firm D call. Trimming stripped 0 bases from V and 3 bases from J, with 9 bases between. Germline CDR1 is SGHNT and CDR2 is YYREEE (reference sequence). This CDR3 is built from 14 residues. The CDR3 DNA follows: TGTGCCAGCAGCTTGGTTGGCATCGACTATGGCTACACCTTC. Its translation: CASSLVGIDYGYTF.

The table lists this clone with many counts. The chain recombines TRBV6-2 or TRBV6-3 with TRBJ2-1, with 7 bases fitting TRBD2. V was pared by 5 bases and J by 7 bases, with 20 bases of the junction left unmatched. The germline V gene encodes CDR1 MNHEY and CDR2 SVGEGT. The CDR3 sequence is 18 residues long. CDR3 residues: CASSPYGVAGRNRNEQFF. DNA for the CDR3: TGTGCCAGCAGTCCCTATGGGGTAGCGGGCCGTAATAGGAATGAGCAGTTCTTC.

The chain combines TRBV5-1 with TRBJ2-3, with TRBD2 matching 9 bases. V dropped 4 bases and J dropped 6; count of bases not matched to a gene: 9. Germline CDR1 is SGHRS and CDR2 is YFSETQ. The CDR3 is made up of 15 amino acids. The CDR3 DNA is TGCGCCAGCAGCCCAATTAGCGGGGGCATGGATACGCAGTATTTT. Its translation is CASSPISGGMDTQYF.

This clone was detected ten times or more. The rearrangement links TRBV6-5 to TRBJ1-5; D might be TRBD1 (6 bases). The CDR3 totals 13 residues. Germline V gene sequence: CDR1 MNHEY, CDR2 SVGAGI. Trimming left V 4 bases short and J 4 bases short, with 8 bases between. CDR3 amino acids: CASSWTVNQPQHF. CDR3 in DNA: TGTGCCAGCAGTTGGACAGTTAATCAGCCCCAGCATTTT.

This clone was detected ten times or more. The CDR3: CASSYSVDRFSSSYNSPLHF. Here the CDR3 DNA reads TGTGCCAGCAGTTACTCCGTGGACAGGTTTTCCAGCTCCTATAATTCACCCCTCCACTTT. This chain links TRBV6-2 or TRBV6-3 with TRBJ1-6; TRBD1 agrees at 7 bases. There are 20 residues in the CDR3. V shed 0 bases, J shed 0 bases, and the junction held 11 bases outside the gene matches. CDR1 and CDR2 (germline): MNHEY, SVGEGT.

This clone was found many times. The rearrangement links TRBV7-2 to TRBJ1-1; perhaps TRBD1 as D (5 bases). V lost 2 bases, J lost 9 bases, and 19 bases lay in between. Germline V gene lookup returns CDR1 SGHTA and CDR2 FQGNSA. There are 15 residues in the CDR3. CDR3 in amino acids: CASSLNVQGGDKAFF. The CDR3 DNA sequence: TGTGCCAGCAGCTTAAATGTTCAGGGAGGGGATAAAGCTTTCTTT.

There are many counts of this clone. This chain uses TRBV11-3 with TRBJ2-2, with D tentatively TRBD1 (6 bases). The CDR3 contains 13 residues. V was shortened by 5 bases and J by 6 bases, with 10 bases between the two germline ends. CDR1 is SGHNT, CDR2 YENEEA, per germline. The CDR3, as DNA: TGTGCCAGCAGCCCGCAGGGGTCCGGGGAGCTGTTTTTT. It encodes CASSPQGSGELFF.

There are many counts of this clone. The rearrangement links TRBV27 to TRBJ1-2; the match to TRBD1 covers 7 bases. Germline V gene lookup returns CDR1 MNHEY and CDR2 SMNVEV (reference sequence). Trimming at V came to 2 bases and at J to 5 bases, leaving 2 bases not matched to a gene. This CDR3 is 13 amino acids long. CDR3 DNA sequence: TGTGCCAGCAGTTTAAGACAGGGTTATGGCTACACCTTC. Amino acids: CASSLRQGYGYTF.

A few counts support this clone. This chain joins TRBV28 and TRBJ1-3; the D gene is possibly TRBD1 (6 bases). This CDR3 has 16 amino acids. Germline V gene data show CDR1 as MDHEN and CDR2 as SYDVKM. Between the trimmed V and J ends, which lost 3 bases and 0 bases, there was a span of 12 bases. CDR3 bases: TGTGCCAGCAGTTTTTCAGGGGCCCTCTCTGGAAACACCATATATTTT. Its translation is CASSFSGALSGNTIYF. Together with reference TRBV28 and TRBJ1-3, the CDR3 gives the full variable domain: DVKVTQSSRYLVKRTGEKVFLECVQDMDHENMFWYRQDPGLGLRLIYFSYDVKMKEKGDIPEGYSVSREKKERFSLILESASTNQTSMYLCASSFSGALSGNTIYFGEGSWLTVV.

This clone was counted many times. V gene TRBV13 combines with J gene TRBJ2-1; D may be TRBD2 (5 bases). CDR1 is PRHDT and CDR2 is FYEKMQ in the germline V gene (reference sequence). The CDR3 has 17 residues. V was cut by 5 bases and J by 3 bases, with 20 bases left in between. CDR3 bases: TGTGCCAGCAGCCATCGGGGTATGGTGAAAGGCTACAATGAGCAGTTCTTC. Protein product: CASSHRGMVKGYNEQFF.

This clone was counted ten times or more. The chain joins TRBV7-9 to TRBJ2-7, with D hard to call. Deletions cut 0 bases from V and 4 bases from J, with 10 bases between. Germline assignment: CDR1 SEHNR and CDR2 FQNEAQ (reference sequence). The length of the CDR3 is 14 residues. The CDR3 nucleotides are TGTGCCAGCAGCTTAGCAGGCTCTTTTTACGAGCAGTACTTC. This gives the protein CASSLAGSFYEQYF.

This clone was recorded at least ten times. V gene TRBV6-6 combines with J gene TRBJ1-2; possible D gene TRBD1, 6 bases. V lost 6 bases and J lost 7, with 15 bases in between. Germline CDR1 reads MNHNY; CDR2 reads SVGAGI (reference sequence). The CDR3 runs to 13 residues. The CDR3 DNA follows: TGTGCCAGCAGGGAACAGGGCACCGGTGGCTACACCTTC. This sequence encodes CASREQGTGGYTF.

The chain couples TRBV29-1 to TRBJ2-7; the D gene is possibly TRBD1 (5 bases). V lost 4 bases to trimming and J lost 0 bases, with 16 bases between them. This CDR3 spans 15 amino acids. Germline CDR1 reads SQVTM; CDR2 reads ANQGSEA. CDR3: CSVVSRGKASYEQYF. DNA of the CDR3: TGCAGCGTTGTCTCTAGGGGAAAGGCCTCCTACGAGCAGTACTTC.

This clone was recorded many times. V usage is TRBV27 and J usage is TRBJ2-3, with D possibly being TRBD2 (5 bases). CDR1 and CDR2 from the germline V gene are MNHEY and SMNVEV (reference sequence). V gave up 5 bases and J gave up 0 bases, with 9 bases separating them. The CDR3 runs to 14 residues. The CDR3 DNA reads as TGTGCCAGCAGTCGACTACTTAGCACAGATACGCAGTATTTT. Translated: CASSRLLSTDTQYF.

This clone was counted ten times or more. The chain uses TRBV7-8 and TRBJ1-1, with 7 bases identical to TRBD1. Per germline, CDR1 SGHVS and CDR2 FQNEAQ. The CDR3 has 13 amino acids. V trimming: 6 bases; J trimming: 4 bases; junction bases outside the gene matches: 5. As DNA, the CDR3 is TGTGCCAGCAGAGGGACAGCGGGCACTGAAGCTTTCTTT. This translates into CASRGTAGTEAFF.

This clone was seen many times. The chain carries TRBV18 and TRBJ2-1, with 8 bases fitting TRBD1. CDR1 is KGHSH and CDR2 is LQKENI in the germline V gene. After removal of 5 bases from V and 8 bases from J, the junction contained 8 bases not matched to a gene. The length of the CDR3 is 14 residues. The CDR3 DNA reads TGTGCCAGCTCATTACGGACAGGGAGGTATGAGCAGTTCTTC. This translates into CASSLRTGRYEQFF.

This clone was observed at least ten times. The chain employs TRBV7-9 and TRBJ2-3, with D possibly being TRBD2 (5 bases). Trimming removed 0 bases from V and 0 bases from J, with 7 bases in between. In germline, CDR1 is SEHNR, CDR2 FQNEAQ (reference sequence). CDR3 size: 15 residues. The CDR3 spells CASSLALASTDTQYF. The CDR3 bases are TGTGCCAGCAGCTTAGCGCTAGCTAGCACAGATACGCAGTATTTT.

This clone was found many times. This chain uses TRBV19 with TRBJ1-1; 12 nucleotides line up with TRBD1. With V trimmed by 1 base and J by 2 bases, 8 bases remained unmatched. Germline CDR1 LNHDA, CDR2 SQIVND (reference sequence). The CDR3 length is 18 residues. The CDR3 loop reads CASSIVGTGGSANTEAFF. The CDR3 DNA follows: TGTGCCAGTAGTATAGTCGGGACAGGGGGCTCGGCTAACACTGAAGCTTTCTTT.

There are many counts of this clone. The chain links TRBV4-3 to TRBJ1-4, with D possibly matching TRBD1 (5 bases). The germline V and J ends were trimmed by 4 bases and 6 bases, with 6 bases remaining between them. The germline gives CDR1 LGHNA, CDR2 YSLEER. This CDR3 comprises 12 residues. The chain's CDR3 is CASSRGDEKLFF. The CDR3 DNA is TGCGCCAGCAGCCGGGGGGATGAAAAACTGTTTTTT.